These 27 T cell receptor beta chains were all obtained from the same sample, sequenced in a study of CD4 and CD8 cells across lung adenocarcinoma regions. TCRdb called the PCR reads again in MiXCR, with one record for every CDR3 protein. The top ten hold less than 40% of the sample, which has 10,000 to 15,000 distinct CDR3 sequences, 53% seen once. Sequenced material: CD8+ T cells from the center of a lung tumor. Receptors originate from a female donor with lung adenocarcinoma. The CD4 and CD8 labels of this study may be unreliable.

Regarding this clonotype: One end of the junction varies from germline; a read error may be responsible. This chain uses TRBV6-1 with TRBJ2-3; D may correspond to TRBD1 or TRBD2 (5 bases each). This CDR3 comprises 16 residues. Germline lookup yields CDR1 MNHNS and CDR2 SASEGT. The DNA for the CDR3 is TGTGCGAGCAGTGCCACGGGGCAGCGAGCCAAAGATATGCAGTACTTT. Protein product: CASSATGQRAKDMQYF.

This clonotype occurred a few times. The J gene is TRBJ1-2, the V gene TRBV11-2; weak D call: TRBD1 (6 bases). Germline V CDR1 and CDR2: SGHAT, FQNNGV. The CDR3 spans 15 residues. V lost 1 base, J lost 4 bases, and 13 bases lay in between. For the CDR3, the DNA is TGTGCCAGCAGCTTAGGAGATGGCAGGGGCTATGGCTACACCTTC. Residues: CASSLGDGRGYGYTF.

This rearrangement joins TRBV27 to TRBJ2-5; 7 nucleotides line up with TRBD1. The germline gives CDR1 MNHEY, CDR2 SMNVEV (reference sequence). Trimming took 3 bases from V and 11 from J; bases not matched to a gene: 12. The CDR3 runs to 14 residues. Written as DNA, the CDR3 is TGTGCCAGCAGTTTTGGACAGGCGTCATTGGAGCAGTACTTC. The encoded protein is CASSFGQASLEQYF.

In its sample, this clonotype was seen a few times. The V gene is TRBV7-2, the J gene TRBJ2-5; TRBD2 matches 7 bases. The germline V gene has CDR1 SGHTA and CDR2 FQGNSA. The CDR3 contains 12 residues. Losses at the gene ends were 3 bases for V and 5 bases for J; bases not matched to a gene: 0. CDR3 protein: CASSLRGETQYF. As DNA, the CDR3 is TGTGCCAGCAGCTTGCGGGGGGAGACCCAGTACTTC.

The chain uses TRBV7-2 and TRBJ2-3, with 12 bases fitting TRBD2. This CDR3 contains 15 residues. Unmatched junction bases numbered 5, after V lost 3 bases and J lost 7 bases. From germline, CDR1 is SGHTA and CDR2 FQGNSA. The CDR3 DNA follows: TGTGCCAGCAGCTTCGACCTAGCGGGGGGGTATACGCAGTATTTT. As protein: CASSFDLAGGYTQYF.

The chain recombines TRBV6-1 with TRBJ2-5; no clear D. Trimming pared 3 bases from V and 5 bases from J, leaving 4 bases between. The CDR3 consists of 11 residues. From germline, CDR1 is MNHNS and CDR2 SASEGT. The CDR3 DNA is TGTGCCAGCAGTGAGGGGGAGACCCAGTACTTC. Amino acids: CASSEGETQYF.

The V gene is TRBV14, the J gene TRBJ2-5; tentatively, D is TRBD2 (5 bases). Germline CDR1 reads SGHDN; CDR2 reads FVKESK. With 1 base removed from V and 11 bases from J, the gap between germline ends came to 11 bases. This CDR3 has 12 amino acids. The CDR3 is CASSQGAWEQYF. CDR3 DNA sequence: TGTGCCAGCAGCCAAGGAGCATGGGAGCAGTACTTC.

The V call is TRBV6-5, the J call TRBJ2-1; possibly TRBD1 for D (8 bases). The germline V gene encodes CDR1 MNHEY and CDR2 SVGAGI. Trimming removed 2 bases at V and 5 bases at J, with 13 bases between. The CDR3 contains 15 residues. CDR3 nucleotides: TGTGCCAGCAGTTACAATACAGGGGGGGACAATGAGCAGTTCTTC. It translates to CASSYNTGGDNEQFF.

This clonotype was recorded a few times. The chain combines TRBV5-1 with TRBJ2-1, with D possibly TRBD2 on 7 matching bases. The CDR3 extends over 17 amino acids. Germline V lookup: CDR1 SGHRS, CDR2 YFSETQ. V was clipped by 3 bases and J by 7 bases, with 23 bases between them. CDR3 sequence: CASSWRAEGGLLNEQFF. CDR3 nucleotides: TGCGCCAGCAGCTGGCGGGCCGAGGGGGGGCTTTTGAATGAGCAGTTCTTC.

The chain couples TRBV6-1 to TRBJ1-2; tentative D call: TRBD1 (6 bases). Germline CDR1 and CDR2: MNHNS and SASEGT. V was shortened by 1 base and J by 3 bases, with 12 bases between the two germline ends. This CDR3 contains 15 residues. This CDR3 reads CASSEDRVGDYGYTF. Here the CDR3 DNA reads TGTGCCAGCAGTGAAGACAGGGTAGGGGACTATGGCTACACCTTC.

In its sample, this clonotype was seen many times. V gene TRBV6-1 combines with J gene TRBJ2-1; 8 positions match TRBD2. The CDR3 totals 15 residues. Looked up from germline, CDR1 is MNHNS and CDR2 is SASEGT. The J segment lost 0 bases and the V segment lost 4 bases, leaving 2 bases of the junction unmatched. CDR3: CASSATSGSYNEQFF. In DNA, the CDR3 is TGTGCCAGCAGTGCAACTAGCGGCTCCTACAATGAGCAGTTCTTC.

This clonotype was counted at least ten times. V gene TRBV6-5 combines with J gene TRBJ2-7; D tentatively fits TRBD1 or TRBD2 (5 bases each). The CDR3 runs 15 residues. V lost 0 bases, J lost 6 bases, and 15 bases lay in between. CDR1 and CDR2 from the germline V gene are MNHEY and SVGAGI. CDR3 sequence (DNA): TGTGCCAGCAGTTACTCTGGGGACCCCTTGCTCGAGCAGTACTTC. Its translation is CASSYSGDPLLEQYF.

This chain uses TRBV6-1 with TRBJ2-5, with TRBD2 identical over 13 bases. The germline V gene has CDR1 MNHNS and CDR2 SASEGT. The CDR3 covers 16 residues. V shed 6 bases, J shed 11 bases, and the junction held 15 bases outside the gene matches. The CDR3 DNA follows: TGTGCCAGCAGGGAGCGGAAAACTAGCGGGAGGGAGGAGCAGTACTTC. Translated: CASRERKTSGREEQYF.

On this clonotype: The CDR3 ends on some other residue instead of the conserved phenylalanine or tryptophan, so this is likely a read error. The DNA is left out, because the CDR3 cannot be placed on it with certainty; the CDR3 is given as TCRdb lists it. The chain uses TRBV10-1 and TRBJ2-7; TRBD1, the table's D call, was not compared with the DNA. Germline V gives CDR1 WNHNN, CDR2 SYGVQD (reference sequence). The length of the CDR3 is 17 amino acids, counting both ends. The CDR3 sequence: CASSESWGLRGEQFFGP.

V usage is TRBV6-4 and J usage is TRBJ2-3; tentative D call: TRBD2 (6 bases). V gave up 4 bases and J gave up 2 bases, with 10 bases separating them. CDR3 size: 14 residues. CDR1 is MRHNA, CDR2 SNTAGT, per germline. The CDR3 DNA reads TGTGCCAGCAGTGCGGGGGAGGCCACAGATACGCAGTATTTT. Amino acids: CASSAGEATDTQYF.

This clonotype was detected a few times. The rearrangement joins TRBV6-1 to TRBJ2-1, with 10 nucleotides matching TRBD2. Trimming took 5 bases from V and 2 from J; bases not matched to a gene: 9. CDR3 size: 17 residues. Looked up from germline, CDR1 is MNHNS and CDR2 is SASEGT. The CDR3 DNA follows: TGTGCCAGCAGTTCGGCTAGCGGGAGATCGGCCTACAATGAGCAGTTCTTC. Translation: CASSSASGRSAYNEQFF.

The chain joins TRBV6-1 to TRBJ2-1; either TRBD1 or TRBD2 may supply D (7 bases each). The J call may be incorrect, as the DNA end agrees better with TRBJ2-5. Germline V lookup: CDR1 MNHNS, CDR2 SASEGT. CDR3 size: 13 residues. The DNA of the CDR3 is TGTGCCAGCAAGTCCGGCAGGGGGGGGACCCAGTACTTC. Residues: CASKSGRGGTQYF.

This chain links TRBV6-1 with TRBJ2-3, with TRBD2 identical over 7 bases. V trimming: 6 bases; J trimming: 5 bases; junction bases outside the gene matches: 17. The CDR3 runs to 17 residues. In germline, CDR1 is MNHNS, CDR2 SASEGT. The chain's CDR3 is CASSRRLGGGFKDTQYF. The CDR3 DNA reads TGTGCCAGCAGCCGCCGACTGGGGGGGGGATTCAAAGATACGCAGTATTTT.

Many counts were recorded for this clonotype. The CDR3 here is CASSYSEGGYSTDTQYF. Here the CDR3 DNA reads TGTGCCAGCAGTTACTCGGAGGGAGGCTATAGCACAGATACGCAGTATTTT. This rearrangement joins TRBV6-5 to TRBJ2-3; D is possibly TRBD2 (6 bases). Germline-derived CDR1 and CDR2 are MNHEY and SVGAGI. CDR3 length: 17 residues. V lost 0 bases and J 0 bases, leaving 13 bases between the germline ends.

The chain recombines TRBV10-1 with TRBJ2-1, with 12 bases that match TRBD2. The CDR3 loop spans 16 amino acids. The J segment lost 9 bases and the V segment lost 2 bases, leaving 8 bases of the junction unmatched. Per the germline V gene, CDR1 is WNHNN and CDR2 is SYGVQD (reference sequence). The CDR3 spells CASSETSTSGRGEQFF. Here the CDR3 DNA reads TGCGCCAGCAGTGAGACTTCGACTAGCGGGAGAGGTGAGCAGTTCTTC.

The rearrangement links TRBV4-1 to TRBJ2-1; 14 bases align to TRBD2. J gave up 10 bases and V 4 bases, and 6 bases lay outside the gene matches. The length of the CDR3 is 15 residues. Germline loops: CDR1 MGHRA, CDR2 YSYEKL. The DNA of the CDR3 is TGCGCCAGCAGCCGGGGGACTAGCGGGAGTATGGAGCAGTTCTTC. Encoded protein: CASSRGTSGSMEQFF.

This chain links TRBV6-5 with TRBJ2-1; D not resolved. With the DNA end fitting TRBJ2-2 better, the J assignment may be wrong. CDR1 and CDR2 (germline): MNHEY, SVGAGI. This CDR3 spans 16 amino acids. The CDR3 loop is CASSYVETVGTETLFF. As DNA, the CDR3 is TGTGCCAGCAGTTACGTTGAGACTGTGGGCACAGAGACGCTGTTTTTT.

Comment on this clonotype: The germline gene is not matched at one end of the junction; a read error may be the cause. The chain recombines TRBV12-3 or TRBV12-4 with TRBJ2-3, with D possibly TRBD2 on 7 matching bases. CDR3 size: 14 residues. CDR3 in amino acids: CAGSVAGDKETQYF. In nucleotides, the CDR3 is TGTGCGGGGAGCGTGGCGGGGGACAAAGAGACGCAGTACTTT.

V gene TRBV27 combines with J gene TRBJ2-1; no reliable D call. The DNA end favors TRBJ2-7, so the J call may be wrong. CDR1 and CDR2 from the germline V gene are MNHEY and SMNVEV (reference sequence). The length of the CDR3 is 13 residues. In nucleotides, the CDR3 is TGTGCCAGCAGTGCGTCCAGCTCCAATGCGCAGTACTTC. Translation gives CASSASSSNAQYF.

This clonotype was seen only a few times. V and J are TRBV27 and TRBJ2-1, with TRBD1 matching over 9 bases. There are 15 residues in the CDR3. Germline trimming cut 5 bases from V and 4 bases from J; bases unmatched to any gene: 6. The germline V gene has CDR1 MNHEY and CDR2 SMNVEV (reference sequence). The CDR3 loop reads CASSLRDRAYNEQFF. DNA of the CDR3: TGTGCCAGCAGTCTCCGGGACAGGGCTTACAATGAGCAGTTCTTC.

V usage is TRBV6-1 and J usage is TRBJ2-1, with 10 bases lining up with TRBD2. The CDR3 is 16 amino acids. Germline trimming cut 0 bases from V and 10 bases from J; bases unmatched to any gene: 9. Germline CDR1 MNHNS, CDR2 SASEGT. This CDR3 reads CASSEASAGGPWEQFF. The DNA of the CDR3 is TGTGCCAGCAGTGAAGCGTCAGCGGGAGGGCCTTGGGAGCAGTTCTTC.

Comment on this clonotype: One end of the junction varies from germline; a read error may be responsible. The V call is TRBV7-3, the J call TRBJ2-5, with D maybe TRBD1 (6 bases). The CDR3 contains 15 residues. In germline, CDR1 is SGHTA, CDR2 FQGTGA. The CDR3 DNA reads TGTGCCGGGGGCCACGGGGCCCAAGACCAAGAGACGCAGTACTTC. It specifies CAGGHGAQDQETQYF.